This TCR beta chain was observed in a study of blood T cell repertoires in COVID-19. Assay used: immunoSEQ multiplex PCR; TCRdb lists only in-frame clones, some missing. The data show 300,000 or so clones, about four fifths seen once. V lost 4 bases to trimming and J lost 8 bases, with 11 bases between them. The CDR3 is 12 amino acids. This clone was counted a single time. Sequenced input: peripheral blood. V usage is TRBV12-3 or TRBV12-4 and J usage is TRBJ1-1; D gene unclear. The TCR originated in a woman between 45 and 60 years old with acute or convalescent COVID-19. This CDR3 is CASSSETREAFF. As DNA, the CDR3 is TGTGCCAGCAGTTCGGAGACCCGCGAAGCTTTCTTT.